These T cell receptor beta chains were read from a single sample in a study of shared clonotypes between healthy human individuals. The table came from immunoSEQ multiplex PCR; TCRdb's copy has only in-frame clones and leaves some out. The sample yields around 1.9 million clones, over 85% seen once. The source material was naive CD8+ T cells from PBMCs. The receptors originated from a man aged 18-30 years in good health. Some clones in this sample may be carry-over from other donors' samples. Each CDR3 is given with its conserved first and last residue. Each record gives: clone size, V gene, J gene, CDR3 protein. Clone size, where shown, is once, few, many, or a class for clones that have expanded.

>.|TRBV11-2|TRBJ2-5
CASRDRAERGTQYF
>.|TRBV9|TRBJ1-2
CASSVGNGFSGYTF
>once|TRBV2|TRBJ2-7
CASSGRQGPSYEQYF
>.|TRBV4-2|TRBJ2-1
CASSQDRLAGEYEQFF
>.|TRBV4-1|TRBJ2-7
CASSQVGGIGDYEQYF
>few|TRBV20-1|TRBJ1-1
CSAREGGLAFF
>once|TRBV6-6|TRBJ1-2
CASSYSEGAGGYTF
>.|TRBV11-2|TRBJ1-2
CASSLGQGNYGYTF
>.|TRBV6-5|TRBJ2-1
CASIGTGPNNEQFF
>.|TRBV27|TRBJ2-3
CASSLGLAPITDTQYF
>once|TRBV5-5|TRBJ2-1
CASANPGTSGNEQFF
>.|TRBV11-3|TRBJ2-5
CASSSEGETQYF
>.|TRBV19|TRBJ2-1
CASSIGGPGLAYNEQFF
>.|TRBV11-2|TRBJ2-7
CASSFSPSGREGREQYF
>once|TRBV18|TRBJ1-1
CASSPDGTGWITEAFF
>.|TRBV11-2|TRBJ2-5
CASSLFAGVETQYF
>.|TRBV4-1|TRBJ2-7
CASRAGLAVTYEQYF
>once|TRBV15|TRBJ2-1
CATSRAPHEQFF
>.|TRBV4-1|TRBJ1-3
CASSQDRGRGNTIYF
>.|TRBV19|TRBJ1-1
CASRTGGTEAFF
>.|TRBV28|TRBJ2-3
CASSLYSGIATDTQYF
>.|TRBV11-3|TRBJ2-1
CASSQRTSGHNEQFF
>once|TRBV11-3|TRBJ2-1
CASSLGGLAGVVHNEQFF
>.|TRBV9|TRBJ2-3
CASSVGASTSDTQYF
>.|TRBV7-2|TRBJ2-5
CASSMRGGGGWETQYF
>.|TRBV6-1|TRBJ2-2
CASIPAREAGELFF